This T cell receptor (beta chain) was profiled in a study of tumor-infiltrating lymphocytes in primary liver carcinoma. Study-level background: Patients underwent resection of primary liver carcinoma. The study included patients who were men and women aged 30 to 69 years.

Ten or more counts support this clonotype. The CDR3 runs to 15 residues. The junction had 8 bases not matched to a gene; V was cut back by 3 bases and J by 5 bases. Germline V gene sequence: CDR1 MNHEY, CDR2 SVGAGI. A primer in the constant region served to generate TCR beta cDNA from approximately 450 ng of total RNA. Employing slightly modified ARM-PCR, three nested multiplex PCR rounds were run, and these gave rise to the TCR beta libraries. A C-beta reverse primer was combined with TRBV1-TRBV30 forward primers in the first two PCR rounds, and each round had around 11 cycles. MiXCR, run by TCRdb on the multiplex PCR reads, gives a single entry per CDR3 protein. The sample lists a few hundred thousand distinct CDR3 sequences; 45% to 70% were seen once. The study extracted blood RNA from unsorted whole blood and also extracted germline DNA.

The sequenced sample consisted of peripheral blood. V gene TRBV6-5 combines with J gene TRBJ2-5; TRBD2 matches 8 bases. The source of this sequence is a woman aged 30 to 39 with primary liver carcinoma and hepatitis B virus infection. The CDR3 DNA follows: TGTGCCAGCAGTTATAGCGGGGTGGGGAGGGAGACCCAGTACTTC. Translating it yields CASSYSGVGRETQYF.